The TCR beta chain described here comes from a study of T cell responses to AZD1222 COVID-19 vaccine. Study-level results: Donors were largely white British and mainly female; clonal diversity was possibly underestimated. It was only six AZD1222 recipients who were seropositive at baseline. Variant regions that are unmutated are reportedly the target of nearly half of spike-specific TCRs.

Trimming cost V 7 bases and J 9 bases, with 15 bases left between them. The CDR3 consists of 12 residues. Sequencing used immunoSEQ multiplex PCR; TCRdb keeps in-frame clones, though not all of them. Among tens of thousands of clones, roughly 90% were seen once, and the ten largest hold approximately 5%. Of note for this clone: Its specificity is unknown.

The sequence was collected from an adult in good health. The chain is built from TRBV12-3 or TRBV12-4 and TRBJ1-1, with D uncertain. The source material was peripheral blood, sampled on day 0 of MenACWY control vaccination. CDR3 residues: CASTLVGDQAFF. In DNA form, the CDR3 reads TGTGCCAGCACCCTGGTGGGAGATCAAGCTTTCTTT.